This section outlines one T cell receptor beta chain sequence together with its context. Its antigen is currently unknown. CDR3 length: 16 amino acids. Per germline, CDR1 KGHSH and CDR2 LQKENI. The V and J ends lost 4 bases and 2 bases respectively, with 17 bases between them. The sample belongs to a study of Graves' ophthalmopathy and Graves' hyperthyroidism. The sequenced template was RNA, covering the TCR beta CDR3 region. Amplification began with first-round RT-PCR using HTBI primers, then second-round multiplex PCR was performed. MiXCR, run by TCRdb on the multiplex PCR reads, gives a single entry per CDR3 protein. Of fewer than 350,000 distinct CDR3 sequences listed, 15% to 20% are singletons. Points from the study as a whole: Most clonotypes expanded in thyroid above 0.001 frequency were present in blood too.

All donors with ophthalmopathy were recorded as having moderate-to-severe activity, CAS ≥3, NOSPECS ≥4 and a duration under 3 months. The V and J genes are TRBV18 and TRBJ1-1; tentatively, D is TRBD1 (6 bases). The specimen sequenced was peripheral blood. The receptor comes from an adult man with Graves' ophthalmopathy. The CDR3, as DNA: TGTGCCAGCTCACGGAGTATACAGGGAGTTAACACTGAAGCTTTCTTT. Its protein product is CASSRSIQGVNTEAFF.